This is a list of T cell receptor beta chains from one sample in a study of identical twins. TCRdb analysed the 5' RACE reads with MiXCR anew, one entry per CDR3 protein. The sample gives more than 200,000 distinct CDR3 sequences, roughly 13% of which show up once; around 9.5% is in the top ten. The sequenced sample consisted of memory (CD45RO+) T cells sorted from blood. The receptors shown here come from a woman under 30 in good health. Each CDR3 is given with its conserved first and last residue. The order of the fields is D gene, V gene, CDR3 length, clone size, J gene, CDR3 protein, CDR3 DNA. The D gene is left open where the match is weak. Part of the rows lack a size; the others show once, few, many or a class for expanded clones.

TRBD2	TRBV6-5	17	few	TRBJ2-3	CASSYGTSGGVRDTQYF	TGTGCCAGCAGCTACGGGACTAGCGGGGGGGTACGTGATACGCAGTATTTT
TRBD2	TRBV5-1	16	few	TRBJ2-7	CASSLNPLAGGYEQYF	TGCGCCAGCAGCTTGAACCCATTGGCGGGAGGGTACGAGCAGTACTTC
NA	TRBV11-2	15	NA	TRBJ2-7	CASSLEGLPSYEQYF	TGTGCCAGCAGCTTAGAGGGACTCCCTTCCTACGAGCAGTACTTC
TRBD2	TRBV7-2	16	NA	TRBJ2-1	CASSLAGTSGTNEQFF	TGTGCCAGCAGCTTAGCTGGGACTAGCGGGACCAATGAGCAGTTCTTC
NA	TRBV5-1	14	NA	TRBJ2-5	CASSLRGAGGTQYF	TGCGCCAGCAGCTTGCGGGGGGCAGGAGGGACCCAGTACTTC
NA	TRBV5-5	14	few	TRBJ2-4	CASSLDWSKNIQYF	TGTGCCAGCAGCTTGGATTGGTCCAAAAACATTCAGTACTTC
TRBD2	TRBV12-3/TRBV12-4	16	few	TRBJ2-1	CASRALLAGNYNEQFF	TGTGCCAGCAGGGCCTTGTTAGCGGGAAACTACAATGAGCAGTTCTTC
NA	TRBV15	14	few	TRBJ2-7	CATSRDPAAYEQYF	TGTGCCACCAGCAGAGATCCGGCAGCCTACGAGCAGTACTTC
NA	TRBV10-2	14	NA	TRBJ2-3	CASSEDHTTDTQYF	TGCGCCAGCAGTGAAGACCATACCACAGATACGCAGTATTTT
TRBD1	TRBV10-3	15	NA	TRBJ1-4	CATWDRGRGHEKLFF	TGTGCCACCTGGGACAGGGGGCGCGGGCACGAAAAACTGTTTTTT
NA	TRBV18	15	NA	TRBJ2-1	CASSPVSRLGNEQFF	TGTGCCAGCTCACCAGTGAGTCGGTTAGGGAATGAGCAGTTCTTC
TRBD2	TRBV20-1	13	NA	TRBJ2-1	CSAPSGSYNEQFF	TGCAGTGCCCCTAGCGGATCCTACAATGAGCAGTTCTTC
NA	TRBV5-1	15	NA	TRBJ2-1	CASSLVGGNYNEQFF	TGCGCCAGCAGCTTGGTTGGGGGAAACTACAATGAGCAGTTCTTC
TRBD2	TRBV20-1	16	few	TRBJ2-1	CSARLAGDSTYNEQFF	TGCAGTGCTAGGCTAGCGGGGGATTCTACCTACAATGAGCAGTTCTTC
TRBD2	TRBV20-1	19	few	TRBJ2-2	CSARDRQGASGSYTGELFF	TGCAGTGCTAGAGATCGGCAGGGGGCTAGCGGGAGCTACACCGGGGAGCTGTTTTTT
NA	TRBV6-1	14	NA	TRBJ1-3	CASSPGVSGNTIYF	TGTGCCAGCAGTCCGGGGGTTTCAGGAAACACCATATATTTT
NA	TRBV7-2	15	NA	TRBJ1-4	CASSPGDATNEKLFF	TGTGCCAGCAGCCCGGGCGACGCAACTAATGAAAAACTGTTTTTT
NA	TRBV6-2/TRBV6-3	13	NA	TRBJ1-1	CASSYTRNTEAFF	TGTGCCAGCAGTTATACCAGGAACACTGAAGCTTTCTTT
TRBD1	TRBV7-3	18	NA	TRBJ2-7	CASSLRGKDGQGHYEQYF	TGTGCCAGCAGCTTACGCGGCAAAGATGGACAGGGGCACTACGAGCAGTACTTC
NA	TRBV20-1	13	many	TRBJ1-3	CSAKPGPGNTIYF	TGCAGTGCTAAGCCAGGGCCTGGAAACACCATATATTTT
NA	TRBV7-2	15	NA	TRBJ2-3	CASRLRDISTDTQYF	TGTGCCAGCAGACTCCGGGACATTAGCACAGATACGCAGTATTTT
TRBD2	TRBV5-1	17	NA	TRBJ2-7	CASSLSLAGGYTYEQYF	TGCGCCAGCAGCTTGTCCTTAGCGGGGGGGTACACCTACGAGCAGTACTTC
TRBD2	TRBV30	15	NA	TRBJ2-1	CAYHSGTSSYNEQFF	TGTGCCTACCATTCCGGGACTAGTTCCTACAATGAGCAGTTCTTC
TRBD2	TRBV6-6	13	NA	TRBJ2-3	CASRLAGVDTQYF	TGTGCCAGCCGACTAGCGGGGGTAGATACGCAGTATTTT
NA	TRBV14	13	few	TRBJ1-1	CASSQEWRAEAFF	TGTGCCAGCAGCCAAGAATGGAGGGCCGAAGCTTTCTTT
NA	TRBV20-1	13	once	TRBJ2-1	CSASGWGRDEQFF	TGCAGTGCTAGTGGGTGGGGCCGGGATGAGCAGTTCTTC
NA	TRBV7-9	13	many	TRBJ1-5	CASSMNSNQPQHF	TGTGCCAGCAGCATGAATAGCAATCAGCCCCAGCATTTT
TRBD2	TRBV5-1	17	NA	TRBJ2-2	CASSLAISGLNTGELFF	TGCGCCAGCAGCTTGGCCATCTCGGGACTAAACACCGGGGAGCTGTTTTTT
NA	TRBV29-1	12	NA	TRBJ2-5	CSVARFQETQYF	TGCAGCGTTGCCAGATTCCAAGAGACCCAGTACTTC
NA	TRBV7-9	14	few	TRBJ1-2	CASSLAGVDYGYTF	TGTGCCAGCAGCTTAGCTGGGGTTGACTATGGCTACACCTTC
TRBD2	TRBV6-1	16	few	TRBJ2-3	CASSSSGRVGTDTQYF	TGTGCCAGTTCCTCTAGCGGGAGGGTGGGCACAGATACGCAGTATTTT
NA	TRBV6-2/TRBV6-3	14	few	TRBJ2-1	CASSSRGVRDEQFF	TGTGCCAGCAGTTCTAGGGGGGTGAGGGATGAGCAGTTCTTC
NA	TRBV12-3/TRBV12-4	13	NA	TRBJ1-2	CASSLASNYGYTF	TGTGCCAGCAGTTTAGCATCTAACTATGGCTACACCTTC
TRBD1	TRBV25-1	16	many	TRBJ2-7	CASSEYTGGNIYEQYF	TGTGCCAGCAGTGAATATACAGGGGGAAACATCTACGAGCAGTACTTC
TRBD1	TRBV12-3/TRBV12-4	15	NA	TRBJ2-7	CASSPLGTGGGEQYF	TGTGCCAGCAGTCCTCTCGGGACAGGAGGGGGAGAGCAGTACTTC
NA	TRBV6-2/TRBV6-3	14	few	TRBJ2-2	CASAGQGGTGELFF	TGTGCCAGCGCTGGACAGGGAGGGACCGGGGAGCTGTTTTTT
NA	TRBV7-9	16	NA	TRBJ2-1	CASATSTGTPANEQFF	TGTGCCAGCGCCACATCAACCGGGACCCCTGCAAATGAGCAGTTCTTC
NA	TRBV3-1	16	few	TRBJ2-1	CASSQFLAASYNEQFF	TGTGCCAGCAGCCAATTCCTAGCCGCCTCCTACAATGAGCAGTTCTTC
NA	TRBV12-3/TRBV12-4	14	NA	TRBJ2-3	CASNGVASTDTQYF	TGTGCCAGCAATGGGGTGGCTAGCACAGATACGCAGTATTTT
NA	TRBV29-1	11	many	TRBJ2-1	CSAYRDDEQFF	TGCAGCGCCTACAGGGACGATGAGCAGTTCTTC